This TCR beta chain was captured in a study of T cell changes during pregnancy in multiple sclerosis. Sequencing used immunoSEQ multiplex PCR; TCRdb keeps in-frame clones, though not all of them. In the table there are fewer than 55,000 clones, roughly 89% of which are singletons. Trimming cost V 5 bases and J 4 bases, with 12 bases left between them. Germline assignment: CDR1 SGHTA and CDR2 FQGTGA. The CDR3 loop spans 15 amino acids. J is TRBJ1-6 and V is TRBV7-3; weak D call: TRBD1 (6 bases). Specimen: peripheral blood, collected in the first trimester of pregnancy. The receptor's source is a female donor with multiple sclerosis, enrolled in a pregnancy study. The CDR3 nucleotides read TGTGCCAGCAGCGTTCAGGGGAAATATAATTCACCCCTCCACTTT. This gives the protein CASSVQGKYNSPLHF.